These 9 T cell receptor beta chains originate from one sample sequenced in a study of blood T cell repertoires in COVID-19. Libraries were prepared by immunoSEQ multiplex PCR; TCRdb keeps only in-frame clonotypes and omits some of them. The sample consists of about 160,000 clones, roughly nine tenths of them appearing once. Sequencing was performed on peripheral blood. All receptors derive from a man aged 18 to 35 with COVID-19, enrolled during active disease.

This clone was observed a single time. The V call is TRBV4-1, the J call TRBJ2-7, with D possibly matching TRBD1 (6 bases). V was clipped by 3 bases and J by 2 bases, with 17 bases between them. This CDR3 is built from 16 residues. The V gene's germline CDR1 is MGHRA and CDR2 YSYEKL. The CDR3 protein is CASSHPPGTTTYEQYF. DNA of the CDR3: TGCGCCAGCAGCCACCCCCCTGGGACAACCACCTACGAGCAGTACTTC.

The rearrangement joins TRBV7-9 to TRBJ1-2; maybe TRBD1 (5 bases). This CDR3 comprises 15 residues. The germline CDR1 and CDR2 sequences are SEHNR and FQNEAQ (reference sequence). The ends were cut back, 1 base at V and 4 bases at J, with 13 bases in the middle. The DNA for the CDR3 is TGTGCCAGCAGCTTAGGGTCCGGGACTCCCTATGGCTACACCTTC. This encodes CASSLGSGTPYGYTF.

The V gene is TRBV11-1, the J gene TRBJ2-7; D is ambiguous. Germline V gene sequence: CDR1 SGHAT, CDR2 FQDESV (reference sequence). This CDR3 comprises 14 residues. Trimming shortened V by 5 bases and J by 1 base, and 12 bases separated the two germline ends. CDR3 sequence reads: CASSVPGPSYEQYF. In DNA form, the CDR3 reads TGTGCCAGCAGCGTCCCGGGTCCGTCCTACGAGCAGTACTTC.

The chain uses TRBV6-2 or TRBV6-3 and TRBJ1-1; 8 bases line up with TRBD1. CDR3 size: 13 residues. The V gene end was trimmed by 6 bases and the J gene end by 5 bases; junction bases not matched to a gene: 5. In germline, CDR1 is MNHEY, CDR2 SVGEGT. Here the CDR3 DNA reads TGTGCCAGCAGCGGACAGGGTAAAACTGAAGCTTTCTTT. Its protein product is CASSGQGKTEAFF.

To note about this clone: A read error may produce the germline difference seen at one junction end. This sequence joins TRBV30 and TRBJ1-4, with 7 positions matching TRBD1. The germline CDR1 and CDR2 sequences are GTSNPN and SVGIG (reference sequence). The CDR3 runs 16 residues. This CDR3 is CAWSDTRQGEREKLLF. CDR3 nucleotide sequence: TGTGCCTGGAGTGACACTCGACAGGGCGAGAGGGAAAAACTGCTTTTT.

A few counts support this clone. The rearrangement links TRBV2 to TRBJ2-1; TRBD2 aligns across 11 bases. V was pared by 8 bases and J by 10 bases, with 13 bases of the junction left unmatched. This CDR3 region has 15 residues. Germline CDR1 reads SNHLY; CDR2 reads FYNNEI. The CDR3 nucleotides read TGTGCCAGCGGAGAAGGGACTAGCGGTCTGGTCGAGCAGTTCTTC. Translation: CASGEGTSGLVEQFF.

The CDR3 loop is CASSLGGQSSGNTIYF. The CDR3 DNA reads TGTGCCAGCAGCTTGGGCGGACAAAGCTCTGGAAACACCATATATTTT. V usage is TRBV5-4 and J usage is TRBJ1-3; D perhaps matches TRBD1 (5 bases). V lost 0 bases, J lost 0 bases, and 10 bases lay in between. CDR3 size: 16 residues. Germline V CDR1 and CDR2: SGHNT, YYREEE (reference sequence).

The V gene is TRBV6-2 or TRBV6-3, the J gene TRBJ2-5, with D uncertain. Deletions cut 4 bases from V and 4 bases from J, with 13 bases between. The CDR3 is 14 amino acids. From germline, CDR1 is MNHEY and CDR2 SVGEGT. CDR3: CASSSRFGGETQYF. The CDR3 DNA follows: TGTGCCAGCAGTTCTCGGTTTGGCGGAGAGACCCAGTACTTC.

This chain joins TRBV7-2 and TRBJ2-7; maybe TRBD2 (6 bases). V was trimmed by 5 bases and J by 2 bases, leaving 16 bases between them. CDR3 length equals 15 residues. Germline values: CDR1 SGHTA, CDR2 FQGNSA. In nucleotides, the CDR3 is TGTGCCAGCAGCATACTTGAACTAGCCCCCTACGAGCAGTACTTC. This sequence encodes CASSILELAPYEQYF.